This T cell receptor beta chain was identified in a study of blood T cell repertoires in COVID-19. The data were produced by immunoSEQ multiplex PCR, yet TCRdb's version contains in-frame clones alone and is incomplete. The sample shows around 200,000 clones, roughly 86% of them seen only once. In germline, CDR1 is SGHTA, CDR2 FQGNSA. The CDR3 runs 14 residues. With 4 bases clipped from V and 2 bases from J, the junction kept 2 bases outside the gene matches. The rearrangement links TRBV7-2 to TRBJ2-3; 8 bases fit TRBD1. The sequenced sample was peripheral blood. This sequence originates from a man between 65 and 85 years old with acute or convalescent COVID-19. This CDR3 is CASSYRGFTDTQYF. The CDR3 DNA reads TGTGCCAGCAGCTACAGGGGGTTCACAGATACGCAGTATTTT.